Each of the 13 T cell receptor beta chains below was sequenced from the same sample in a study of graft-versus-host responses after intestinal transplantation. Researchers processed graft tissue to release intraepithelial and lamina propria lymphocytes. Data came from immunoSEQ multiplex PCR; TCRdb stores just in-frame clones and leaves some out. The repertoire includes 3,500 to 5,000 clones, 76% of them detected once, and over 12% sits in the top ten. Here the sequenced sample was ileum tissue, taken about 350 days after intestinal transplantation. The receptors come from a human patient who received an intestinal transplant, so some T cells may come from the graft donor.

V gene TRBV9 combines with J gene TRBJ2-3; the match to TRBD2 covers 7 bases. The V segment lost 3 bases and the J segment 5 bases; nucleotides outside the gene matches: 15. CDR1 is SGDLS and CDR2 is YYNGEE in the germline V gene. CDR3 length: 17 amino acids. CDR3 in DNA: TGTGCCAGCAGCGCTAGATGGGGGGGAGGGCCGGGAGATACGCAGTATTTT. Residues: CASSARWGGGPGDTQYF.

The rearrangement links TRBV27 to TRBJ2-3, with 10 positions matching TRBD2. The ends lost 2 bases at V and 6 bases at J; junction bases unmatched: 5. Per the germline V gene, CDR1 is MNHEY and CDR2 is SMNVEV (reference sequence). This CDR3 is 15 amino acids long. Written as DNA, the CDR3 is TGTGCCAGCAGTTTACAACTAGCGGGAATCGATACGCAGTATTTT. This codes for CASSLQLAGIDTQYF.

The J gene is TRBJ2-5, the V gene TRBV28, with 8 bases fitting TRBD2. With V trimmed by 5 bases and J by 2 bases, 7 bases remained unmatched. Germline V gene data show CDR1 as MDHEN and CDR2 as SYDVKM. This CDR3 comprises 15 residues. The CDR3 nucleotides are TGTGCCAGCAGTGGACCCGGGACTAGTCAAGAGACCCAGTACTTC. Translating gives CASSGPGTSQETQYF.

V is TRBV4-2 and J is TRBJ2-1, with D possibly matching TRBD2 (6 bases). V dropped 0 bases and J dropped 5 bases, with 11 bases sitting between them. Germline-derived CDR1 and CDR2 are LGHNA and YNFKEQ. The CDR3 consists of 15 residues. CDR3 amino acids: CASSQDRGSNNEQFF. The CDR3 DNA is TGTGCCAGCAGCCAAGATCGGGGGTCCAACAATGAGCAGTTCTTC.

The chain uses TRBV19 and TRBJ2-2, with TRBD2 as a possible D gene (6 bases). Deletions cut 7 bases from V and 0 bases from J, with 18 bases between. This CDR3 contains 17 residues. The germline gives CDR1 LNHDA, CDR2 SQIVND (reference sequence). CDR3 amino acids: CASIPGVGLPNTGELFF. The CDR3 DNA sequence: TGTGCCAGTATTCCGGGAGTAGGGTTGCCGAACACCGGGGAGCTGTTTTTT.

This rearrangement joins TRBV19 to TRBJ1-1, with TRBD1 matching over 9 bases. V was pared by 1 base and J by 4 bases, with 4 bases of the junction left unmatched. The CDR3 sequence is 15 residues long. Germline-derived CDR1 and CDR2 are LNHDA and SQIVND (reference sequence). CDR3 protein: CASSIAHRGRTEAFF. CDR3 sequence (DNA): TGTGCCAGTAGTATAGCCCACAGGGGGCGCACTGAAGCTTTCTTT.

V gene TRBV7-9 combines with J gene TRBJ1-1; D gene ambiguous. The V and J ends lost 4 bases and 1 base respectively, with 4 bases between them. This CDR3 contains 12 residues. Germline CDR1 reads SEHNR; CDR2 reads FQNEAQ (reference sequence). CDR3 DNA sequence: TGTGCCAGCAGCTACGGGAACACTGAAGCTTTCTTT. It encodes CASSYGNTEAFF.

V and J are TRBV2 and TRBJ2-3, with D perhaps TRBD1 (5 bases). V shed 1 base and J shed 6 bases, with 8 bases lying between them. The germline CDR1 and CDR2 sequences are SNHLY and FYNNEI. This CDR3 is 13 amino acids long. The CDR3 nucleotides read TGTGCCAGCAGTGAAGGGGGCCTGGATACGCAGTATTTT. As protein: CASSEGGLDTQYF.

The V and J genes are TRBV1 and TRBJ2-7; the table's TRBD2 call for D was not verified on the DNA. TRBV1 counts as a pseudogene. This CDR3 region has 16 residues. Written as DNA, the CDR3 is TGCACCAGCAGCTCAAGGCGAAAGGGGAGGACCTACGAGCAGTACTTC. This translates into CTSSSRRKGRTYEQYF.

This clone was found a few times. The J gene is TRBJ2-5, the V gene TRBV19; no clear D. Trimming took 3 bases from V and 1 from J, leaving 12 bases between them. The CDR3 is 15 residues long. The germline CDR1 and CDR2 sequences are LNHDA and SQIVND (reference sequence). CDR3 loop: CASSIGSSSQETQYF. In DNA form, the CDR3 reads TGTGCCAGTAGTATCGGGTCGAGCTCCCAAGAGACCCAGTACTTC.

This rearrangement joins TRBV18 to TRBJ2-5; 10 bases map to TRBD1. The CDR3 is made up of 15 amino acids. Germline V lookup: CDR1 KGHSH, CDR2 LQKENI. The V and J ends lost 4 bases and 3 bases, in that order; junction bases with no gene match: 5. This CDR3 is CASSRMTGGEETQYF. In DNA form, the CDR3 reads TGTGCCAGCTCACGCATGACAGGGGGCGAAGAGACCCAGTACTTC.

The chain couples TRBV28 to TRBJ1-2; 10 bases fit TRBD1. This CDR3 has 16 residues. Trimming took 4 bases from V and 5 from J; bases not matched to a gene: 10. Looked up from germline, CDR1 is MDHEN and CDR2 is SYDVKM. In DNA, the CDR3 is TGTGCCAGCAGTTCCCACCGAGGGGACAGGGGTTATGGCTACACCTTC. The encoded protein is CASSSHRGDRGYGYTF.

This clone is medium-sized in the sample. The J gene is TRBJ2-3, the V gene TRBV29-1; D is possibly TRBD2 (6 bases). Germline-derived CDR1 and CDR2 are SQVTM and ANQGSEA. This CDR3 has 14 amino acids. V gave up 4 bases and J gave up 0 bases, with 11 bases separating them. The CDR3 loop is CSVVRDSSTDTQYF. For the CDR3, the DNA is TGCAGCGTTGTTCGGGACTCTAGCACAGATACGCAGTATTTT.